The rows below give T cell receptor beta chains drawn from one sample of a study of cytomegalovirus exposure and HLA in healthy donors. Clones were read by immunoSEQ multiplex PCR, and TCRdb kept only the in-frame ones, dropping some. This sample has more than 150,000 clones, with more than 80% found just once. Sequences were obtained from PBMCs. The receptor source for this set is a man aged 18 to 29 in good health and CMV-seropositive. CDR3s include the opening cysteine and the closing phenylalanine or tryptophan. D genes are given only for firm matches. Not every row has a clone size; where given, it reads once, few, many or a size class.

D | J | V | size | CDR3 | DNA
TRBD2 | TRBJ2-1 | TRBV9 | NA | CASSETSGIENEQFF | TGTGCCAGCAGCGAGACTAGCGGGATAGAAAATGAGCAGTTCTTC
TRBD2 | TRBJ2-1 | TRBV18 | NA | CASSPPGAGAQILVGQFF | TGTGCCAGCTCACCCCCTGGAGCGGGAGCACAGATTTTAGTCGGGCAGTTCTTC
NA | TRBJ1-2 | TRBV5-1 | once | CASSLGRNYGYTF | TGCGCCAGCAGCTTGGGCAGGAACTATGGCTACACCTTC
TRBD1 | TRBJ2-7 | TRBV7-2 | few | CASSGYGTGVGEQYF | TGTGCCAGCAGCGGATACGGGACAGGGGTTGGCGAGCAGTACTTC
TRBD2 | TRBJ2-1 | TRBV14 | NA | CASSQWVPGLAGRYNEQFF | TGTGCCAGCAGCCAGTGGGTCCCGGGACTAGCGGGGAGATACAATGAGCAGTTCTTC
TRBD2 | TRBJ2-1 | TRBV19 | once | CASSLLLAIQGGEQFF | TGTGCCAGTAGCCTGCTACTAGCGATACAAGGAGGTGAGCAGTTCTTC
TRBD1 | TRBJ2-7 | TRBV30 | NA | CAWVGQGLYEQYF | TGTGCCTGGGTTGGACAGGGTCTTTACGAGCAGTACTTC
TRBD1 | TRBJ1-1 | TRBV28 | NA | CASSRITGAIMNTEAFF | TGTGCCAGCAGTCGCATTACAGGGGCAATCATGAACACTGAAGCTTTCTTT
NA | TRBJ1-5 | TRBV4-3 | NA | CASSQGAGNSNQPQHF | TGCGCCAGCAGCCAGGGCGCCGGGAATAGCAATCAGCCCCAGCATTTT
NA | TRBJ2-1 | TRBV5-6 | NA | CASSLGTHNEQFF | TGTGCCAGCAGCTTGGGGACTCATAATGAGCAGTTCTTC
TRBD2 | TRBJ2-7 | TRBV11-2 | once | CASSLGTRDGAEQYF | TGTGCCAGCAGCTTGGGGACTAGAGACGGAGCCGAGCAGTACTTC
TRBD2 | TRBJ2-3 | TRBV10-3 | NA | CAATRGLAGGGGTDTQYF | TGTGCCGCGACTCGCGGGCTAGCGGGAGGGGGGGGCACAGATACGCAGTATTTT
NA | TRBJ2-7 | TRBV6-6 | few | CASSDRSPLAFEQYF | TGTGCCAGCAGTGACCGCTCCCCTCTAGCGTTCGAGCAGTACTTC
TRBD1 | TRBJ2-2 | TRBV5-1 | once | CASSLDGTGVLTGELFF | TGCGCCAGCAGCTTGGATGGGACAGGGGTGCTGACCGGGGAGCTGTTTTTT